This T cell receptor beta chain was identified during a study of shared clonotypes between healthy human individuals. Germline CDR1 WNHNN, CDR2 SYGVQD (reference sequence). V was shortened by 3 bases and J by 9 bases, with 8 bases between the two germline ends. This CDR3 contains 11 residues. In replicate PCRs of sorted subsets, about 190 ng DNA, approximately 30,000 T cell genomes, was used. Sequencing was performed with immunoSEQ multiplex PCR; in TCRdb, only in-frame clones are kept and a portion is missing. The table has more than 550,000 clones, 90% seen once. The chain combines TRBV10-1 with TRBJ1-1; D is undetermined. The specimen sequenced was memory CD8+ T cells from PBMCs. Subset specified: CD45RO+ cells pooled with CCR7-negative TemRA cells. This clonotype was sampled from a man younger than 35 in good health. Some clones in this sample may be carry-over from other donors' samples. This CDR3 reads CASSDSSKAFF. As DNA, the CDR3 is TGCGCCAGCAGTGACAGCTCTAAAGCTTTCTTT.